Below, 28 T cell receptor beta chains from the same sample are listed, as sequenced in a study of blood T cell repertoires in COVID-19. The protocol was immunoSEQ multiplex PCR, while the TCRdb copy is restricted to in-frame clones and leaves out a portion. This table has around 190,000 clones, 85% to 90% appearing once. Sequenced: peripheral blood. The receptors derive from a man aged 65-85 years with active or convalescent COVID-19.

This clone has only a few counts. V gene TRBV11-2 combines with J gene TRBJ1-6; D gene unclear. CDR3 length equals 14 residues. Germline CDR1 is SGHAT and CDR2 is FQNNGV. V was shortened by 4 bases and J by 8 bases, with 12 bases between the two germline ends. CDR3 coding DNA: TGTGCCAGCAGCTCGCAGTGGAGTGATTCACCCCTCCACTTT. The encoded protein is CASSSQWSDSPLHF.

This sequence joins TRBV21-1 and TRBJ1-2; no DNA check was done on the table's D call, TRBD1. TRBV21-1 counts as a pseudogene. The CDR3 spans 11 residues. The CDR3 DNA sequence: TGTGCCAGCAGCAAAGAAATAGGACACCCCTTC. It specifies CASSKEIGHPF.

DNA of the CDR3: TGCAGCGTTGCCCCGGGGGACAGGGCCTACAATGAGCAGTTCTTC. Encoded protein: CSVAPGDRAYNEQFF. The chain uses TRBV29-1 and TRBJ2-1; TRBD1 matches 9 bases. Trimming removed 4 bases from V and 2 bases from J; junction bases left unmatched: 6. The length of the CDR3 is 15 residues. Germline CDR1 SQVTM, CDR2 ANQGSEA.

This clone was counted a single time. CDR3 loop: CASSPAGPGNGANVLTF. The DNA of the CDR3 is TGTGCCAGCTCACCTGCGGGGCCGGGGAACGGGGCCAACGTCCTGACTTTC. The gene calls are TRBV18 and TRBJ2-6; possibly TRBD2 for D (6 bases). This CDR3 contains 17 residues. The ends were cut back, 3 bases at V and 4 bases at J, with 16 bases in the middle. The V gene's germline CDR1 is KGHSH and CDR2 LQKENI.

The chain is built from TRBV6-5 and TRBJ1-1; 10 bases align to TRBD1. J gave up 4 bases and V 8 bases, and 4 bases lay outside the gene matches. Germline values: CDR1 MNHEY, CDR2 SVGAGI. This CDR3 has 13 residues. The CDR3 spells CASWDRGGTEAFF. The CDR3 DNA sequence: TGTGCCAGCTGGGACAGGGGAGGCACTGAAGCTTTCTTT.

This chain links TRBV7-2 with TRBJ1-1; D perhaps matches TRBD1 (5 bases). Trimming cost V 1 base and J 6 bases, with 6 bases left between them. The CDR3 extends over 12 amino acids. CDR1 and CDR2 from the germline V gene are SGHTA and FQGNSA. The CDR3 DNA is TGTGCCAGCAGCTTAGTAGGGGCTGAAGCTTTCTTT. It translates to CASSLVGAEAFF. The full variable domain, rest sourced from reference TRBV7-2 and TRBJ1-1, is GAGVSQSPSNKVTEKGKDVELRCDPISGHTALYWYRQSLGQGLEFLIYFQGNSAPDKSGLPSDRFSAERTGGSVSTLTIQRTQQEDSAVYLCASSLVGAEAFFGQGTRLTVV.

CDR3 DNA: TGTGCCAGCAGCTTAATCGTCACCGGGGAGCTGTTTTTT. As protein: CASSLIVTGELFF. This chain connects TRBV7-9 to TRBJ2-2, with D unresolved. The CDR3 is 13 residues long. Germline V lookup: CDR1 SEHNR, CDR2 FQNEAQ (reference sequence). V was trimmed by 2 bases and J by 4 bases, leaving 5 bases between them.

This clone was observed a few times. The CDR3 sequence is CASSGWTGVDEQFF. For the CDR3, the DNA is TGTGCCAGCAGTGGATGGACAGGGGTGGATGAGCAGTTCTTC. This chain joins TRBV25-1 and TRBJ2-1; 9 positions match TRBD1. After removal of 4 bases from V and 8 bases from J, the junction contained 6 bases not matched to a gene. The CDR3 runs 14 residues. Germline V gene lookup returns CDR1 MGHDK and CDR2 SYGVNS.

The CDR3 DNA is TGTGCCAGTAGTCTCCGACAGGGCTCCTATGGCTACACCTTC. As protein: CASSLRQGSYGYTF. The chain uses TRBV19 and TRBJ1-2; 7 bases map to TRBD1. Per the germline V gene, CDR1 is LNHDA and CDR2 is SQIVND (reference sequence). The CDR3 runs to 14 residues. Trimming cost V 5 bases and J 4 bases; bases outside gene matches: 7.

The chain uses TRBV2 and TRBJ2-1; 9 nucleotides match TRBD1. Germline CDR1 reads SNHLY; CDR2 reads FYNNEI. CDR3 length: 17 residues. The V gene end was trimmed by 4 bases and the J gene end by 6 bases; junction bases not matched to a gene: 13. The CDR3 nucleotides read TGTGCCAGCAGTGTACCGGAGACAGGGGGTCTGGGCAATGAGCAGTTCTTC. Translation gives CASSVPETGGLGNEQFF.

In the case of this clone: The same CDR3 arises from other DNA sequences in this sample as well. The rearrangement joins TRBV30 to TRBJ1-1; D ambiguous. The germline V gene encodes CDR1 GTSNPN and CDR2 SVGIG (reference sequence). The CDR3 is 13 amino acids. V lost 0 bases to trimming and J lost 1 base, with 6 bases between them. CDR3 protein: CAWSVRRNTEAFF. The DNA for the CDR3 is TGTGCCTGGAGTGTACGTAGGAACACTGAAGCTTTCTTT.

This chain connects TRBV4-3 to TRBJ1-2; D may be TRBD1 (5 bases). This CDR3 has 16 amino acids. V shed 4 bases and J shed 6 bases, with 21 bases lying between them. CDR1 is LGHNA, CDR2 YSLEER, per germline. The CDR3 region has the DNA TGCGCCAGCAGCCCCTACCCGGGGGTGAGTTTAGATGGCTACACCTTC. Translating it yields CASSPYPGVSLDGYTF.

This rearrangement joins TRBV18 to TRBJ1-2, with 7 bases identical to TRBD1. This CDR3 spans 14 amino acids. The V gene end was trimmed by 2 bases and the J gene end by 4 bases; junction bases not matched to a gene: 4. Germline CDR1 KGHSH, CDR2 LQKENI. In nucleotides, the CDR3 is TGTGCCAGCTCACCATCCGGACAGGCCTATGGCTACACCTTC. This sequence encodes CASSPSGQAYGYTF.

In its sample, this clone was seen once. This chain's CDR3 is CASSSDRDAYEQYF. The CDR3 bases are TGTGCCAGCAGCTCGGACAGGGACGCCTACGAGCAGTACTTC. This chain connects TRBV7-2 to TRBJ2-7, with 8 bases aligning to TRBD1. The ends lost 4 bases at V and 2 bases at J; junction bases unmatched: 4. There are 14 residues in the CDR3. Germline V gene sequence: CDR1 SGHTA, CDR2 FQGNSA.

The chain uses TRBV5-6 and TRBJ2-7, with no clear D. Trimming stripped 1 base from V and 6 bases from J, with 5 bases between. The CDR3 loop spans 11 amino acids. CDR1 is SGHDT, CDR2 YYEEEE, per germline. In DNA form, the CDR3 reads TGTGCCAGCAGCTTGTACAGCGAGCAGTACTTC. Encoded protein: CASSLYSEQYF.

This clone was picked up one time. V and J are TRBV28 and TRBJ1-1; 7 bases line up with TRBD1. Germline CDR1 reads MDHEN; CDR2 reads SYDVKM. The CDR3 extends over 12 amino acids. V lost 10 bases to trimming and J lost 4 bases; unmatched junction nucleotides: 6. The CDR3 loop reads CATKQGFTEAFF. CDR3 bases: TGTGCCACCAAACAGGGGTTCACTGAAGCTTTCTTT.

CDR3 nucleotides: TGTGCCAGCAGCTTAGGCCCGGACAGGGAACAGCCCCAGCATTTT. Amino acids: CASSLGPDREQPQHF. This rearrangement joins TRBV7-8 to TRBJ1-5, with 8 bases that match TRBD1. The V and J ends lost 1 base and 7 bases, in that order; junction bases with no gene match: 6. Looked up from germline, CDR1 is SGHVS and CDR2 is FQNEAQ. There are 15 residues in the CDR3.

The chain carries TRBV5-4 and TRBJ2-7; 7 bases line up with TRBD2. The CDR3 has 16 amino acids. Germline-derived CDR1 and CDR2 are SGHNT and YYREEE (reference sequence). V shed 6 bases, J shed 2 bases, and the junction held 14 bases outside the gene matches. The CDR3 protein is CASTYGSAGVTYEQYF. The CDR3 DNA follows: TGTGCCAGCACCTACGGATCTGCGGGAGTCACCTACGAGCAGTACTTC.

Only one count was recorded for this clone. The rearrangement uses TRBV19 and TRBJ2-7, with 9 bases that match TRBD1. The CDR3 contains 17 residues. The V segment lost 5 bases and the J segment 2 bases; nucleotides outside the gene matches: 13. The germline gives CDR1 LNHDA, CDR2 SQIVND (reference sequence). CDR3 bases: TGTGCCAGTAGTCGACTGCTCGTCGGACAGGGGCCCTACGAGCAGTACTTC. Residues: CASSRLLVGQGPYEQYF.

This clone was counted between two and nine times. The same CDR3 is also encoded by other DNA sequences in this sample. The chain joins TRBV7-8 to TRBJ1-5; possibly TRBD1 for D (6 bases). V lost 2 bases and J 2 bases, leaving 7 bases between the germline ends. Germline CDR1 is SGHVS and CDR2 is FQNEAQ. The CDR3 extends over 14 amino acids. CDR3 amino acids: CASSLSGGNQPQHF. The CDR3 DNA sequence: TGTGCCAGCAGCTTATCAGGGGGCAATCAGCCCCAGCATTTT. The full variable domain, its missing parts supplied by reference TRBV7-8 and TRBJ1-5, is GAGVSQSPRYKVAKRGQDVALRCDPISGHVSLFWYQQALGQGPEFLTYFQNEAQLDKSGLPSDRFFAERPEGSVSTLKIQRTQQEDSAVYLCASSLSGGNQPQHFGDGTRLSIL.

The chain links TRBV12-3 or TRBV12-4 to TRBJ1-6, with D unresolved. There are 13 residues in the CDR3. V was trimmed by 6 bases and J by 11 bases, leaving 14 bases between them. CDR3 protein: CASRRSLSPPLHF. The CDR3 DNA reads TGTGCCAGCAGGAGGAGCCTTTCTCCACCCCTCCACTTT.

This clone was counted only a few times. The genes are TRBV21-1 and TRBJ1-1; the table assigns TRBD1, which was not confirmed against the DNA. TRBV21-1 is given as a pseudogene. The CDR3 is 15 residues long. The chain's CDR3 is CASSKGTGGAGEAFF. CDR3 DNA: TGTGCCAGCAGCAAAGGGACAGGGGGCGCGGGTGAAGCTTTCTTT.

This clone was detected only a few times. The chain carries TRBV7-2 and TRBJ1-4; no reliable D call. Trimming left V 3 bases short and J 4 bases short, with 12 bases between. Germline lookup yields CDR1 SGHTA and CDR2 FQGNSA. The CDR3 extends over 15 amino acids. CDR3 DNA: TGTGCCAGCAGCTTGAGGGCCGCAAATAATGAAAAACTGTTTTTT. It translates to CASSLRAANNEKLFF.

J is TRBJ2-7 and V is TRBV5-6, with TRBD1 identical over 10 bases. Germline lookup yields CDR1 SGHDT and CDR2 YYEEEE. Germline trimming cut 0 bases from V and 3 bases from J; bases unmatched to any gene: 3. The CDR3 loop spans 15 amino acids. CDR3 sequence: CASSLGTGGSYEQYF. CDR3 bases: TGTGCCAGCAGCTTGGGGACAGGGGGAAGCTACGAGCAGTACTTC.

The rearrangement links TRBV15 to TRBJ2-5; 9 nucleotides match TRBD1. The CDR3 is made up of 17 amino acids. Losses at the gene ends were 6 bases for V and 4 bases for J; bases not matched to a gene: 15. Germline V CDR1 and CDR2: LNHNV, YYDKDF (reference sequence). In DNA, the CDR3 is TGTGCCACCAGTCTTCCTCTCGGGACAGGGTGGCGAGAGACCCAGTACTTC. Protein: CATSLPLGTGWRETQYF.

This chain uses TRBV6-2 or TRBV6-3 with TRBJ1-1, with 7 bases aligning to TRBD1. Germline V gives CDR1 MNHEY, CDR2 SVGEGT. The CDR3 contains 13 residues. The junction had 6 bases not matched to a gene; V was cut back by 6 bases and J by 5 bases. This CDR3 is CASRPHRGTEAFF. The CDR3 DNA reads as TGTGCCAGCAGACCTCACAGGGGAACTGAAGCTTTCTTT.

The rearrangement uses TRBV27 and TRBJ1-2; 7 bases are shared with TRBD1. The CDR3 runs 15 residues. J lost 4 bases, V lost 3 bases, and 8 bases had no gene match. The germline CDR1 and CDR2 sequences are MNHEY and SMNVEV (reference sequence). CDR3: CASSFRDSTRYGYTF. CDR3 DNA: TGTGCCAGCAGTTTCCGGGACAGCACCCGCTATGGCTACACCTTC.

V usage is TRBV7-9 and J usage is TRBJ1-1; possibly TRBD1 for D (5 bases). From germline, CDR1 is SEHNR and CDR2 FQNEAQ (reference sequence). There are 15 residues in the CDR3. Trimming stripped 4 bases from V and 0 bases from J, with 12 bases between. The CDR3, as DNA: TGTGCCAGCAGCTCCCGGGAGGGGATGAACACTGAAGCTTTCTTT. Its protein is CASSSREGMNTEAFF.